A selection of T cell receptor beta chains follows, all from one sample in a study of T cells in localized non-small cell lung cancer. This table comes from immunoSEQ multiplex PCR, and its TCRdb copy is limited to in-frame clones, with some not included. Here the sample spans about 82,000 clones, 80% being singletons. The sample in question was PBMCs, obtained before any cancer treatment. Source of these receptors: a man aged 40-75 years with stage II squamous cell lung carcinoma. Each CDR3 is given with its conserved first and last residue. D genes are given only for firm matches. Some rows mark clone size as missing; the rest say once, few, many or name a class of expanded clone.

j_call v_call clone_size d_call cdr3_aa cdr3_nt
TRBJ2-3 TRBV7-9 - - CASSYARGGTDTQYF TGTGCCAGCAGCTATGCAAGGGGGGGGACAGATACGCAGTATTTT
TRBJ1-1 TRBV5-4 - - CASSLELGAEAFF TGTGCCAGCAGCTTGGAGTTGGGCGCTGAAGCTTTCTTT
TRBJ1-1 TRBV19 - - CASRDGPAGAFF TGTGCCAGTAGGGACGGACCGGCGGGGGCTTTCTTT
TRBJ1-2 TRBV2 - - CASSTLRAARDGYTF TGTGCCAGCAGTACCCTAAGGGCAGCGAGGGATGGCTACACCTTC
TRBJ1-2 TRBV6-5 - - CASSSPDRLNYGYTF TGTGCCAGCAGCAGTCCGGATCGCCTTAACTATGGCTACACCTTC
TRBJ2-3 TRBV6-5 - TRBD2 CASSGGDTQYF TGTGCCAGCTCGGGGGGGGATACGCAGTATTTT
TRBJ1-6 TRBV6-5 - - CASSGQILNSPLHF TGTGCCAGCAGCGGACAGATCCTTAATTCACCCCTCCACTTT
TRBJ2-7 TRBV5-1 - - CASSLRGATSYEQYF TGCGCCAGCAGCTTGCGTGGAGCCACCTCCTACGAGCAGTACTTC
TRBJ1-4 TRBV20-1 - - CSARGEKLFF TGCAGTGCTAGAGGTGAAAAACTGTTTTTT
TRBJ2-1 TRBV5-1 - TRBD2 CASSLALAGAIYNEQFF TGCGCCAGCAGCTTGGCACTAGCGGGAGCGATCTACAATGAGCAGTTCTTC
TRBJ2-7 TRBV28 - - CASGWYGTYEQYF TGTGCCAGCGGCTGGTACGGTACCTACGAGCAGTACTTC
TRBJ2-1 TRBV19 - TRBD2 CASSEGLAGPYNEQFF TGTGCCAGTAGTGAGGGACTAGCAGGCCCCTACAATGAGCAGTTCTTC
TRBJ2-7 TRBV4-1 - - CASSQVSLASYEQYF TGCGCCAGCAGCCAAGTCTCGCTAGCGAGTTACGAGCAGTACTTC
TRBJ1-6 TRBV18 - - CASSPLPAKDSPLHF TGTGCCAGCTCACCACTCCCAGCTAAAGATTCACCCCTCCACTTT
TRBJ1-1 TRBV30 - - CAWRVGVEAFF TGTGCCTGGAGGGTCGGGGTTGAAGCTTTCTTT
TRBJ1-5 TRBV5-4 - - CASSLGGDNGQPQHF TGTGCCAGCAGCTTGGGGGGGGACAACGGGCAGCCCCAGCATTTT
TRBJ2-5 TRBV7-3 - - CASSLGRSTQETQYF TGTGCCAGCAGCTTGGGACGGTCTACCCAAGAGACCCAGTACTTC
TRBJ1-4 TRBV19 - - CASSPTGPNEKLFF TGTGCCAGTAGTCCGACAGGACCGAATGAAAAACTGTTTTTT
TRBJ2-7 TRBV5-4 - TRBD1 CASSVQGATPQQYF TGTGCCAGCAGCGTACAGGGGGCGACCCCCCAGCAGTACTTC
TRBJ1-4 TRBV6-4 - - CASKLRGANEKLFF TGTGCCAGCAAGTTACGGGGTGCTAATGAAAAACTGTTTTTT
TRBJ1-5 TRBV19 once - CASQRGGAYQPQHF TGTGCCAGCCAGAGGGGGGGCGCATATCAGCCCCAGCATTTT
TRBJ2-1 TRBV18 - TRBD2 CASSPRTSGNEQFF TGTGCCAGCTCACCCAGGACTAGCGGGAATGAGCAGTTCTTC
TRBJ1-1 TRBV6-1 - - CASRGQWVGHTEAFF TGTGCCAGCAGGGGACAATGGGTGGGTCACACTGAAGCTTTCTTT
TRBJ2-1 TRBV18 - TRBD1 CASLRGRPPNEQFF TGTGCCAGTCTGAGGGGGCGGCCGCCTAATGAGCAGTTCTTC
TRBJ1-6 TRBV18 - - CASSPGSYNSPLHF TGTGCCAGCTCACCGGGCTCCTATAATTCACCCCTCCACTTT
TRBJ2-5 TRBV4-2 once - CASSQSTGAQETQYF TGTGCCAGCAGCCAAAGTACGGGGGCCCAAGAGACCCAGTACTTC
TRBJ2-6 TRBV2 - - CASRRISGANVLTF TGTGCCAGCAGACGGATATCTGGGGCCAACGTCCTGACTTTC
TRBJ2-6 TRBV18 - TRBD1 CASSPGTAVSGANVLTF TGTGCCAGCTCGCCGGGGACAGCCGTCTCTGGGGCCAACGTCCTGACTTTC
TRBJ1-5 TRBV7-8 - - CASSTGIYSNQPQHF TGTGCCAGCAGCACAGGGATCTATAGCAATCAGCCCCAGCATTTT
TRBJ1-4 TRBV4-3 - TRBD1 CASSQDRGSEKLFF TGCGCCAGCAGCCAAGACAGGGGGTCTGAAAAACTGTTTTTT
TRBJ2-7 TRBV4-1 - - CASSRTQVGGRAYEQYF TGCGCCAGCAGCCGTACCCAGGTAGGGGGGAGAGCCTACGAGCAGTACTTC
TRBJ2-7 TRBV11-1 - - CASSLAAGSYEQYF TGTGCCAGCAGCTTAGCAGCCGGGAGCTACGAGCAGTACTTC
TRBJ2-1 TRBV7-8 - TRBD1 CASTQPGQTYNEQFF TGTGCCAGCACCCAACCGGGACAGACATACAATGAGCAGTTCTTC
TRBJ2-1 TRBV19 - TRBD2 CASRAASGAGEQFF TGTGCCAGTAGGGCAGCTAGCGGGGCCGGTGAGCAGTTCTTC
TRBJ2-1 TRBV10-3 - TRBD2 CAISESLTSGDPYNEQFF TGTGCCATCAGTGAGTCCTTAACTAGCGGGGACCCCTACAATGAGCAGTTCTTC
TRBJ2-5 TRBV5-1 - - CASSLTGTPWETQYF TGCGCCAGCAGCTTGACGGGTACCCCCTGGGAGACCCAGTACTTC